A selection of T cell receptor beta chains follows, all from one sample in a study of blood T cells in healthy people across ages. In TCRdb, the 5' RACE reads were re-called with MiXCR into one record per CDR3 protein. The table lists around 500,000 distinct CDR3 sequences, less than 60% of them singletons, with about 26% in the top ten. Material for sequencing was blood. Receptor source: an elderly man in good health. The CDR3 runs from the conserved cysteine through the conserved F or W. Fields, in order: D gene, clone size, J gene, V gene, CDR3 DNA, CDR3 protein. D genes are given only for firm matches. Clone sizes are given selectively: once, few, many, or a class where the clone is expanded.

>TRBD1|once|TRBJ2-5|TRBV28
TGTGCCAGCAGTTTGCGAGACAGGGGGCTGAGGAAGCAGTACTTC
CASSLRDRGLRKQYF
>TRBD2|many|TRBJ2-7|TRBV6-5
TGTGCCAGCAGAAGAGATAGCGGGAGTGCCGAGCAGTACTTC
CASRRDSGSAEQYF
>-|few|TRBJ1-4|TRBV20-1
TGCAGTGCTGCTCACCCAGGGAAACTGTTTTTT
CSAAHPGKLFF
>TRBD1|many|TRBJ2-5|TRBV6-5
TGTGCCAGCAGTTCGAACCAGATACAGGGGGCCCAGTACTTC
CASSSNQIQGAQYF
>-|-|TRBJ2-1|TRBV20-1
TGCAGTGCCCGGCGGGGGACACTAACCTACAATGAGCAGTTCTTC
CSARRGTLTYNEQFF
>TRBD2|-|TRBJ2-7|TRBV27
TGCGCCAGCAGAAAGGGACTAGCGGGGAAAACCTACGAGCAGTACTTC
CASRKGLAGKTYEQYF
>-|-|TRBJ2-5|TRBV6-5
TGTGCCAGCAGTTACTTCCAGGGACAAGAGACCCAGTACTTC
CASSYFQGQETQYF
>-|-|TRBJ1-4|TRBV20-1
TGCAGTGCTAAGTCAGACGCCCCCGAAAAACTGTTTTTT
CSAKSDAPEKLFF
>TRBD1|once|TRBJ1-1|TRBV7-6
TGTGCCAGCAGCGTACAGGGGGATACTGAAGCTTTCTTT
CASSVQGDTEAFF
>TRBD1|-|TRBJ1-2|TRBV7-2
TGTGCCAGCAGCTACCCCTCGGACAGGGTTAGTGGCTACACCTTC
CASSYPSDRVSGYTF
>-|-|TRBJ2-2|TRBV3-1
TGTGCCAGCAGCCAAGTGGCAGGGGAGAACACCGGGGAGCTGTTTTTT
CASSQVAGENTGELFF
>TRBD2|-|TRBJ2-1|TRBV7-9
TGTGCCAGCAGCTGGGGACTAGCTACAAATGAGCAGTTCTTC
CASSWGLATNEQFF
>TRBD2|-|TRBJ2-2|TRBV3-1
TGTGCCAGCAGCCAAGGGGTGTCCTGGGCTAGCGGCACCGGGGAGCTGTTTTTT
CASSQGVSWASGTGELFF
>-|-|TRBJ2-7|TRBV20-1
TGCAGTGCTAGAGATAGAGGGAGTTCTCGCGAGCAGTACTTC
CSARDRGSSREQYF
>-|few|TRBJ2-7|TRBV9
TGTGCCAGCAGCGTAGCGCGCGAGCAGTACTTC
CASSVAREQYF